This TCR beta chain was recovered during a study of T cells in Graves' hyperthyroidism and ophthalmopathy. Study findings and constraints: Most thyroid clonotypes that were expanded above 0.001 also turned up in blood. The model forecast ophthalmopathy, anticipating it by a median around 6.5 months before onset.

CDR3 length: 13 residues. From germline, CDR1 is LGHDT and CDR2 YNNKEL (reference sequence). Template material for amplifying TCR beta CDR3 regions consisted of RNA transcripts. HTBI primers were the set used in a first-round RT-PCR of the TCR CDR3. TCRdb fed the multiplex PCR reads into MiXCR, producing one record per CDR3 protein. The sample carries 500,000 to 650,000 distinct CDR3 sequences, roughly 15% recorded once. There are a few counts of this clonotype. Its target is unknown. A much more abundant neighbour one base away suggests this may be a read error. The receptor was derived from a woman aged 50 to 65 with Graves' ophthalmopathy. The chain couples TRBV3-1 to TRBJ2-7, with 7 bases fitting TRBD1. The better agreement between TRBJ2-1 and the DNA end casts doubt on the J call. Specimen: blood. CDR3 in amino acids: CASSKRQGYEQFF. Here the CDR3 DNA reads TGTGCCAGCAGCAAACGACAGGGATACGAGCAGTTCTTC.